The clone carrying this T cell receptor beta chain was observed a few times. The antigen is not known. The data are from a study of CD8+ T cells in alopecia areata. The study's findings and limits: Sequencing of scalp tissue also captures the resident alphabeta T cells of normal skin.

RNA extraction and reverse transcription yielded cDNA as sequencing template. Sequencing was performed with immunoSEQ multiplex PCR; in TCRdb, only in-frame clones are kept and a portion is missing. Among around 82,000 clones listed, just over 50% were seen once. The CDR3 is 15 amino acids. Germline V gene sequence: CDR1 SEHNR, CDR2 FQNEAQ (reference sequence). J gave up 4 bases and V 2 bases, and 7 bases lay outside the gene matches. The source of this sequence is a human donor with alopecia areata. The source material was NKG2D-high CD8+ T cells sorted from blood. The J gene is TRBJ1-2, the V gene TRBV7-9; 7 bases are a match to TRBD1. The CDR3 sequence: CASSLLEGASYGYTF. The CDR3 DNA reads as TGTGCCAGCAGCTTATTGGAGGGGGCCTCCTATGGCTACACCTTC.